The entry that follows covers one T cell receptor (beta chain) sequence. What it recognizes is unknown. Trimming shortened V by 1 base and J by 2 bases, and 15 bases separated the two germline ends. Germline loops: CDR1 MNHNS, CDR2 SASEGT. This CDR3 comprises 17 residues. The sample belongs to a study of cytomegalovirus exposure and HLA in healthy donors. Study as a whole: Out of 150 million to 200 million T cells, an earlier analysis found over 100 million unique TCR beta sequences in total.

Study results and caveats: Excluded were some V segments that proved indistinguishable, including TRBV6-2 and TRBV6-3. Reports showed the classifier diagnosing cytomegalovirus status with high specificity and sensitivity.

It was with 60 Vbeta and 13 Jbeta primers that the PCR ran. The method was immunoSEQ multiplex PCR; TCRdb's version includes in-frame clones alone and lacks a portion of them. The table lists tens of thousands of clones, roughly three quarters of them singletons. This TCR derives from a man aged 25 to 45 in good health and CMV-seronegative. J is TRBJ1-5 and V is TRBV6-1; D is perhaps TRBD1 (6 bases). Sequencing input: PBMCs. The CDR3 DNA reads as TGTGCCAGCAGTGAAGGGGGGCAGGGGTCGGGCAATCAGCCCCAGCATTTT. Translation: CASSEGGQGSGNQPQHF.